This TCR beta chain originates from a study of T-cell memory formation after mild COVID-19. Study as a whole: Most TCR clusters belonged to a single donor.

Using its own MiXCR run on the 5' RACE reads, TCRdb lists one record per CDR3 protein. The sample yields about 430,000 distinct CDR3 sequences, more than 15% seen once. On this clonotype: Its antigen is currently unknown.

The CDR3 is made up of 12 amino acids. CDR1 and CDR2 from the germline V gene are LGHDT and YNNKEL (reference sequence). V was shortened by 5 bases and J by 6 bases, with 9 bases between the two germline ends. Whole-study results and caveats: Nothing showed for sure that second-wave clones peaking on day 37 were SARS-CoV-2 specific. Cross-reactive memory appears to have joined, as suggested by some responding clones showing up in pre-infection memory.

The sample was PBMCs or a T cell subset sorted from them (not recorded which). The source is a man aged 18-30 years who had mild COVID-19 (a few samples of this study predate the infection). Cell type and time point are not known. The chain employs TRBV3-1 and TRBJ2-3; possibly TRBD2 for D (6 bases). CDR3: CASSNGGDTQYF. The CDR3 nucleotides are TGTGCCAGCAGCAATGGAGGGGATACGCAGTATTTT.